This T cell receptor beta chain comes out of a study of radiotherapy plus CTLA-4 blockade in lung cancer. Study background: Objective responses were recorded in over 15% of patients, with disease control recorded in 25% to 40%.

The protocol was immunoSEQ multiplex PCR, while the TCRdb copy is restricted to in-frame clones and leaves out a portion. The repertoire has 35,000 to 55,000 clones, around 77% of them found once; the top ten carry roughly 2.6%. A remark on this clone: Its antigen is unidentified.

Whole-study findings and limits: The authors reported that early blood T cell clone dynamics, with interferon-beta, best predicted response. Blood TCR clones of tumor origin expanded after radiotherapy plus ipilimumab.

The germline gives CDR1 KGHSH, CDR2 LQKENI. CDR3 length: 15 amino acids. V lost 6 bases to trimming and J lost 3 bases, with 17 bases between them. The receptor was derived from a human donor with non-small cell lung cancer whose response to radiotherapy plus ipilimumab could not be evaluated. The chain has TRBV18 and TRBJ1-2; D remains ambiguous. Here the sequenced sample was peripheral blood, taken from a patient treated with radiotherapy plus ipilimumab. The CDR3 protein is CASSPSAEVDYGYTF. As DNA, the CDR3 is TGTGCCAGCTCGCCCTCAGCGGAGGTTGACTATGGCTACACCTTC.